A single sample is the source of the 29 T cell receptor beta chains below, sequenced in a study of CD49a tissue-resident CD8 T cells in human skin. Sequencing was performed with immunoSEQ multiplex PCR; in TCRdb, only in-frame clones are kept and a portion is missing. This sample contains some 96 clones. The sequenced material came from CD103+ CD49a- CD8+ T cells sorted from skin dermis. The source of these receptors is a human donor in good health.

This sequence joins TRBV4-1 and TRBJ2-7, with 10 bases lining up with TRBD1. The CDR3 is made up of 15 amino acids. Looked up from germline, CDR1 is MGHRA and CDR2 is YSYEKL. After removal of 1 base from V and 1 base from J, the junction contained 1 base not matched to a gene. CDR3 sequence: CASSQGTGGSYEQYF. The CDR3 nucleotides are TGCGCCAGCAGCCAAGGGACAGGGGGTTCCTACGAGCAGTACTTC.

The chain carries TRBV6-1 and TRBJ2-7, with a tentative D call TRBD2 (6 bases). CDR1 MNHNS and CDR2 SASEGT come from the germline V gene. The CDR3 totals 14 residues. V was cut by 4 bases and J by 0 bases, with 10 bases left in between. This chain's CDR3 is CASSAGESSYEQYV. CDR3 nucleotides: TGTGCCAGCAGTGCGGGGGAGAGCTCCTACGAGCAGTACGTC.

This clone was counted a few times. V gene TRBV19 combines with J gene TRBJ2-3; TRBD2 aligns across 9 bases. In germline, CDR1 is LNHDA, CDR2 SQIVND (reference sequence). The CDR3 is 18 amino acids. V dropped 9 bases and J dropped 1; count of bases not matched to a gene: 17. CDR3 sequence (DNA): TGTGCCAGCGGACCTCAACTTCTAGCGGGATCCCGCACAGATACGCAGTATTTT. Amino acid sequence: CASGPQLLAGSRTDTQYF.

CDR3 amino acids: CASSMRGGARTGELFF. The CDR3 nucleotides read TGTGCCAGCAGCATGCGCGGGGGGGCGAGGACCGGGGAGCTGTTTTTT. The chain recombines TRBV7-9 with TRBJ2-2; 9 bases are a match to TRBD2. Germline CDR1 SEHNR, CDR2 FQNEAQ (reference sequence). This CDR3 is 16 amino acids long. J was trimmed by 5 bases and V by 5 bases; bases with no gene match: 9.

This clone was counted only a few times. J is TRBJ2-7 and V is TRBV6-1; 10 bases align to TRBD2. CDR3 length equals 15 residues. Per the germline V gene, CDR1 is MNHNS and CDR2 is SASEGT. The junction had 1 base not matched to a gene; V was cut back by 0 bases and J by 2 bases. The CDR3 here is CASSEALAGAYEQYV. Here the CDR3 DNA reads TGTGCCAGCAGTGAAGCGCTAGCGGGGGCCTACGAGCAGTACGTC.

This clone was observed once. The rearrangement links TRBV7-9 to TRBJ2-3; 13 positions agree with TRBD2. CDR1 is SEHNR, CDR2 FQNEAQ, per germline (reference sequence). The CDR3 is 17 amino acids. Trimming removed 5 bases from V and 1 base from J; junction bases left unmatched: 6. As DNA, the CDR3 is TGTGCCAGCAGCCAAAAAGGACTAGCGGGGGGCACAGATACGCAGTATTTT. It translates to CASSQKGLAGGTDTQYF. Full variable domain (outside the CDR3, taken from reference TRBV7-9 and TRBJ2-3): DTGVSQNPRHKITKRGQNVTFRCDPISEHNRLYWYRQTLGQGPEFLTYFQNEAQLEKSRLLSDRFSAERPKGSFSTLEIQRTEQGDSAMYLCASSQKGLAGGTDTQYFGPGTRLTVL.

The chain combines TRBV5-1 with TRBJ2-2; a possible D gene is TRBD1 (6 bases). This CDR3 is 13 amino acids long. The V and J ends lost 3 bases and 8 bases respectively, with 11 bases between them. Germline CDR1 and CDR2: SGHRS and YFSETQ. CDR3 nucleotides: TGCGCCAGCAGCTGGACAGTAACTGGGGAGCTGTTTTTT. As protein: CASSWTVTGELFF.

The rearrangement joins TRBV7-9 to TRBJ2-2, with TRBD2 identical over 9 bases. CDR1 is SEHNR and CDR2 is FQNEAQ in the germline V gene (reference sequence). Unmatched junction bases numbered 11, after V lost 5 bases and J lost 7 bases. The CDR3 runs to 16 residues. This CDR3 is CASSMRGGARIGELFF. Written as DNA, the CDR3 is TGTGCCAGCAGCATGCGCGGGGGGGCGAGGATCGGGGAGCTGTTTTTT.

V is TRBV2 and J is TRBJ2-2; D is possibly TRBD2 (7 bases). Germline-derived CDR1 and CDR2 are SNHLY and FYNNEI. This CDR3 has 15 amino acids. V was cut by 7 bases and J by 6 bases, with 18 bases left in between. The CDR3 region is CASTIRGGASGELFF. CDR3 coding DNA: TGTGCCAGCACGATTAGGGGGGGGGCCTCCGGGGAGCTGTTTTTT.

This clone has a single count. This sequence joins TRBV7-6 and TRBJ2-6; D is unresolved. V was trimmed by 4 bases and J by 5 bases, leaving 21 bases between them. Per germline, CDR1 SGHVS and CDR2 FNYEAQ. This CDR3 contains 18 residues. CDR3 loop: CASSSRAESQSRANVLTF. CDR3 nucleotides: TGTGCCAGCAGCTCACGTGCTGAATCACAAAGTCGGGCCAACGTCCTGACTTTC.

The chain has TRBV6-5 and TRBJ2-7; perhaps TRBD1 as D (6 bases). From germline, CDR1 is MNHEY and CDR2 SVGAGI. This CDR3 comprises 13 residues. With 2 bases removed from V and 5 bases from J, the gap between germline ends came to 10 bases. CDR3 sequence reads: CASSYPGVNEQYF. The CDR3, as DNA: TGTGCCAGCAGTTACCCAGGGGTTAACGAGCAGTACTTC.

This chain joins TRBV4-2 and TRBJ2-2; 12 nucleotides align to TRBD2. V shed 4 bases, J shed 3 bases, and the junction held 3 bases outside the gene matches. Germline CDR1 and CDR2: LGHNA and YNFKEQ. This CDR3 contains 16 residues. The CDR3 sequence is CASSPRTSGDTGELFF. The CDR3 nucleotides read TGTGCCAGCAGCCCCCGGACTAGCGGGGACACCGGGGAGCTGTTTTTT.

The CDR3 region has the DNA TGTGCCAGCAAGAAAAGGGGATCCAGATACGAGCAGTACGTC. It yields the protein CASKKRGSRYEQYV. This chain uses TRBV28 with TRBJ2-7, with D possibly being TRBD1 (5 bases). Trimming took 7 bases from V and 4 from J, leaving 17 bases between them. Germline-derived CDR1 and CDR2 are MDHEN and SYDVKM. This CDR3 spans 14 amino acids.

The rearrangement joins TRBV4-1 to TRBJ2-1; 14 nucleotides agree with TRBD2. CDR3 length equals 15 residues. The ends lost 6 bases at V and 6 bases at J; junction bases unmatched: 4. Germline V CDR1 and CDR2: MGHRA, YSYEKL. DNA for the CDR3: TGCGCCAGCAGTGGACTAGCGGGGGGTCTCAATGAGCAGTTCTTC. The encoded protein is CASSGLAGGLNEQFF.

J is TRBJ1-1 and V is TRBV7-6; no firm D call. CDR1 is SGHVS and CDR2 is FNYEAQ in the germline V gene. Trimming left V 5 bases short and J 1 base short, with 11 bases between. The CDR3 has 14 residues. The CDR3 region has the DNA TGTGCCAGCAGCCAAGGACGGGGGAACACTGAAGCTTTCTTT. It specifies CASSQGRGNTEAFF.

J is TRBJ1-2 and V is TRBV20-1; D is unresolved. V dropped 8 bases and J dropped 0 bases, with 7 bases sitting between them. The CDR3 consists of 11 residues. Per germline, CDR1 DFQATT and CDR2 SNEGSKA (reference sequence). The CDR3 sequence is CSPITNYGYTF. CDR3 coding DNA: TGCAGTCCTATTACTAACTATGGCTACACCTTC.

This clone has just one count. V gene TRBV18 combines with J gene TRBJ1-5; possibly TRBD1 for D (5 bases). Trimming shortened V by 5 bases and J by 3 bases, and 11 bases separated the two germline ends. Germline assignment: CDR1 KGHSH and CDR2 LQKENI. The CDR3 is 14 amino acids. Here the CDR3 DNA reads TGTGCCAGCTCAGCCCCAGGGCCCAATCAGCCCCAGCATTTT. Translating it yields CASSAPGPNQPQHF.

The chain uses TRBV6-4 and TRBJ2-3; 9 bases agree with TRBD2. Germline CDR1 reads MRHNA; CDR2 reads SNTAGT. This CDR3 region has 16 residues. J lost 3 bases, V lost 2 bases, and 6 bases had no gene match. Here the CDR3 DNA reads TGTGCCAGCAGTGACAATGCGGGGGGGCCTACAGATACGCAGTATTTT. It specifies CASSDNAGGPTDTQYF.

The V and J genes are TRBV2 and TRBJ2-2; D not resolved. V lost 8 bases and J lost 0, with 13 bases in between. Germline V lookup: CDR1 SNHLY, CDR2 FYNNEI. CDR3 length: 15 residues. The CDR3 DNA follows: TGTGCCAGCCGTTCCCGGGTCCCGAACACCGGGGAGCTGTTTTTT. Translated, it gives CASRSRVPNTGELFF.

The chain carries TRBV5-1 and TRBJ2-1, with 9 bases lining up with TRBD1. J gave up 8 bases and V 0 bases, and 6 bases lay outside the gene matches. The CDR3 totals 15 residues. Germline V CDR1 and CDR2: SGHRS, YFSETQ. Written as DNA, the CDR3 is TGCGCCAGCAGCTTGGGTATTACAGGGGGCGATGAGCAGTTCTTC. Encoded protein: CASSLGITGGDEQFF.

The J gene is TRBJ2-3, the V gene TRBV7-2, with D unresolved. The CDR3 has 19 residues. Per germline, CDR1 SGHTA and CDR2 FQGNSA. V lost 5 bases and J lost 0, with 24 bases in between. The CDR3 here is CASSRSDESRLHSTDTQYF. The CDR3 DNA reads as TGTGCCAGCAGCAGGTCAGACGAGAGCCGACTTCATAGCACAGATACGCAGTATTTT.

This clone was seen a single time. The identical CDR3 is also encoded by other nucleotide sequences in the sample. The chain links TRBV19 to TRBJ1-1, with unresolved D. Germline V gene lookup returns CDR1 LNHDA and CDR2 SQIVND (reference sequence). V was cut by 2 bases and J by 2 bases, with 9 bases left in between. This CDR3 has 14 amino acids. The chain's CDR3 is CASSIRYRNTEAFF. The CDR3 DNA sequence: TGTGCCAGTAGTATACGGTATCGAAACACTGAAGCTTTCTTT.

The V call is TRBV5-4, the J call TRBJ1-2, with TRBD1 as a possible D gene (5 bases). Germline lookup yields CDR1 SGHNT and CDR2 YYREEE (reference sequence). Between the trimmed V and J ends, which lost 0 bases and 8 bases, there was a span of 11 bases. This CDR3 has 13 amino acids. The CDR3 DNA follows: TGTGCCAGCAGCTTGGGTCCAGGGAAGGGCTACACCTTC. It translates to CASSLGPGKGYTF.

The chain links TRBV29-1 to TRBJ1-1; D gene ambiguous. The CDR3 loop spans 13 amino acids. The V end lost 4 bases, the J end lost 1 base, and 10 bases lay between the germline ends. Per germline, CDR1 SQVTM and CDR2 ANQGSEA. As DNA, the CDR3 is TGCAGCGTTGGATTGGGCGCGAACACTGAAGCTTTCTTT. It specifies CSVGLGANTEAFF.

The chain couples TRBV6-4 to TRBJ2-3; 9 nucleotides match TRBD2. The CDR3 has 14 residues. J was trimmed by 1 base and V by 4 bases; bases with no gene match: 0. Germline V gene data show CDR1 as MRHNA and CDR2 as SNTAGT. This chain's CDR3 is CASSASGGTDTQYF. Here the CDR3 DNA reads TGTGCCAGCAGTGCTAGCGGGGGCACAGATACGCAGTATTTT.

The V and J genes are TRBV15 and TRBJ1-6, with a weak D call TRBD1 (6 bases). The V gene lost 0 bases and the J gene lost 7 bases, with 10 bases spanning the gap. The V gene's germline CDR1 is LNHNV and CDR2 YYDKDF (reference sequence). CDR3 length: 15 residues. CDR3 DNA sequence: TGTGCCACCAGCAGAGACAGGGGTTCCAATTCACCCCTCCACTTT. Translating gives CATSRDRGSNSPLHF.

The CDR3 loop reads CASSALSGANVLTF. The CDR3 region has the DNA TGTGCCAGCAGTGCCCTCTCTGGGGCCAACGTCCTGACTTTC. This sequence joins TRBV6-1 and TRBJ2-6; D not certain. V lost 4 bases and J 0 bases, leaving 4 bases between the germline ends. This CDR3 has 14 residues. Germline values: CDR1 MNHNS, CDR2 SASEGT.

The V and J genes are TRBV7-4 and TRBJ2-5, with TRBD2 identical over 10 bases. This CDR3 contains 16 residues. Germline CDR1 is SGHVT and CDR2 is SQSDAQ. Trimming at V came to 5 bases and at J to 1 base, leaving 7 bases not matched to a gene. The CDR3 DNA follows: TGTGCCAGCAGCGTATTAGCGGGGGGCTTCCAAGAGACCCAGTACTTC. Residues: CASSVLAGGFQETQYF. Supplemented by reference TRBV7-4 and TRBJ2-5, the full variable domain reads GAGVSQSPRYKVAKRGRDVALRCDSISGHVTLYWYRQTLGQGSEVLTYSQSDAQRDKSGRPSGRFSAERPERSVSTLKIQRTEQGDSAVYLCASSVLAGGFQETQYFGPGTRLLVL.

The chain is built from TRBV29-1 and TRBJ2-3, with TRBD2 as a possible D gene (6 bases). The germline gives CDR1 SQVTM, CDR2 ANQGSEA. V lost 3 bases and J lost 7, with 20 bases in between. This CDR3 comprises 15 residues. CDR3 residues: CSVDPSPGVPNTQYF. DNA for the CDR3: TGCAGCGTTGACCCATCGCCGGGGGTCCCAAATACGCAGTATTTT.